This section outlines one T cell receptor (beta chain) sequence together with its context. One end of the junction fails to match germline, which may point to a read error. This entry comes from a study of blood T cell repertoires in COVID-19. TCRdb's copy holds only in-frame clones and misses some; the assay was immunoSEQ multiplex PCR. The sample lists roughly 380,000 clones; 75% to 90% were seen once. The CDR3 extends over 14 amino acids. Germline CDR1 and CDR2: MGHDK and SYGVNS. The sequenced sample was peripheral blood. The sequence was collected from a woman aged 40 to 50 with COVID-19, enrolled during active disease. J is TRBJ1-4 and V is TRBV25-1; tentatively, D is TRBD1 (5 bases). CDR3 bases: TGTGCCAGCGGCCACCCAGGGACTAGTGAAAAACTGTTTTTT. It translates to CASGHPGTSEKLFF.